This T cell receptor (beta chain) was sequenced during a study of blood T cell repertoires in COVID-19. Whole-study context: COVID-19 samples from acute and convalescent phases originated in the United States, Italy and Spain.

Trimming at V came to 4 bases and at J to 2 bases, leaving 7 bases not matched to a gene. Germline V gene sequence: CDR1 KGHSH, CDR2 LQKENI. The CDR3 is 16 residues long. As handled by the study authors: How many nucleated cells were present was estimated from reference gene primer amplification. Using immunoSEQ multiplex PCR, the repertoire was profiled, and TCRdb retains in-frame clones only, with some absent. The V and J calls and the clone size are those of that table, but D and trimming were determined from the DNA. There are 650,000 to 800,000 clones in the sample; just under 90% occur only once, and approximately 0.25% lies in the top ten.

This receptor was taken from a woman aged 18-29 years with acute or convalescent COVID-19. Sequencing was done on a sample of peripheral blood. This chain uses TRBV18 with TRBJ2-3, with 9 bases fitting TRBD2. CDR3 coding DNA: TGTGCCAGCTCACTGCTGGGGACTAGCACCACAGATACGCAGTATTTT. It is translated as CASSLLGTSTTDTQYF.